This TCR beta chain was sequenced in a study of T-cell reconstitution after alpha-beta-depleted transplantation in children. This clonotype was seen many times. Trimming cost V 5 bases and J 6 bases, with 20 bases left between them. This CDR3 has 16 amino acids. Researchers prepared the TCRbeta library using unique molecular identifiers, the study reports. TCRdb itself ran the PCR reads through MiXCR, one entry per CDR3 protein. Found here are more than 200,000 distinct CDR3 sequences, 7.5% to 10% of them singletons; the top ten hold over 4.5%. The V and J genes are TRBV12-3 or TRBV12-4 and TRBJ1-5; a possible D gene is TRBD1 (6 bases). This clonotype originated in a human donor who donated a stem cell graft to a child with SCID. This specimen consisted of PBMCs from the stem cell graft donor, obtained from the stem cell graft. CDR3 sequence: CASSPPGGPEAQPQHF. In DNA, the CDR3 is TGTGCCAGCAGTCCCCCCGGGGGGCCGGAGGCTCAGCCCCAGCATTTT.